The clone carrying this T cell receptor beta chain came up a few times. Sequencing was performed with immunoSEQ multiplex PCR; in TCRdb, only in-frame clones are kept and a portion is missing. The sample carries around 50,000 clones, approximately 93% recorded once. Germline assignment: CDR1 LGHNA and CDR2 YSLEER. Between the trimmed V and J ends, which lost 0 bases and 4 bases, there was a span of 15 bases. There are 16 residues in the CDR3. The chain recombines TRBV4-3 with TRBJ1-1; tentatively, D is TRBD1 (5 bases). This clonotype originated in a man in his forties with rheumatoid arthritis. Sequencing input: PBMCs. CDR3 nucleotide sequence: TGCGCCAGCAGCCAAGAGTCTGGGGCGCTGGGCACTGAAGCTTTCTTT. This gives the protein CASSQESGALGTEAFF.